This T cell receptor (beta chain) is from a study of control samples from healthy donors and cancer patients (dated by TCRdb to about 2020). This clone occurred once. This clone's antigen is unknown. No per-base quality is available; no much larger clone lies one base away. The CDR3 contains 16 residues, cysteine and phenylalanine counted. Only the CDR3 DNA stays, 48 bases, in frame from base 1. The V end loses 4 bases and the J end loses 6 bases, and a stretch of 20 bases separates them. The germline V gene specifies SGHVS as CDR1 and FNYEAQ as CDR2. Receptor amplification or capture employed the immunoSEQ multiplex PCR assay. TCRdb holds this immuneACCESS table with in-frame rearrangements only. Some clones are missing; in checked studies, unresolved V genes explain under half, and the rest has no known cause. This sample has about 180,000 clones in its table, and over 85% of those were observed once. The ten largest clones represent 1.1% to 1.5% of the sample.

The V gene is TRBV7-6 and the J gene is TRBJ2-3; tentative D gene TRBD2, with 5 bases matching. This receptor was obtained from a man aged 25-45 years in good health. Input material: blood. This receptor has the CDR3 CASSSRERIMADTQYF. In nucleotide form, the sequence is TGTGCCAGCAGCTCTAGGGAGCGAATAATGGCCGATACGCAGTATTTT.